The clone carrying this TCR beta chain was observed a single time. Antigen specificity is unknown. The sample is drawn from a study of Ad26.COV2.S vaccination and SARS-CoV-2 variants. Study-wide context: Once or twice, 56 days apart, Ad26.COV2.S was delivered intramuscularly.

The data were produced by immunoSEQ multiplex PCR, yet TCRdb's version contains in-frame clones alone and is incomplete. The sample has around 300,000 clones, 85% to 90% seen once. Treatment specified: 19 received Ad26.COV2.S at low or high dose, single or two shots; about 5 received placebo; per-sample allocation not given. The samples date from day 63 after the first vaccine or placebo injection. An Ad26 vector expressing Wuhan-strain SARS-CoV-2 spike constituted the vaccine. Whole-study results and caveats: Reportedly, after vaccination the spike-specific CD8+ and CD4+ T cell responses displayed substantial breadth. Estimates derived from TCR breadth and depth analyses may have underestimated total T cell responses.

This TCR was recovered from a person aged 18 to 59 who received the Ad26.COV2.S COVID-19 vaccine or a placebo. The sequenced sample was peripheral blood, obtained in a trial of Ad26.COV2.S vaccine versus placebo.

The CDR3 reads CASSPNGLRGLHSGANVLTF. CDR3 nucleotides: TGTGCCAGCAGCCCCAACGGCCTTAGGGGGCTACACTCTGGGGCCAACGTCCTGACTTTC. This chain connects TRBV7-8 to TRBJ2-6, with 7 bases lining up with TRBD1. The CDR3 is 20 residues long. CDR1 is SGHVS and CDR2 is FQNEAQ in the germline V gene. Trimming removed 5 bases from V and 0 bases from J; junction bases left unmatched: 16.